Following are 5 T cell receptor beta chains from one sample sequenced in a study of Ad26.COV2.S vaccination and SARS-CoV-2 variants. Sample treatment: over 15 received Ad26.COV2.S at low or high dose, single or two shots; a few received placebo; per-sample allocation not given. Samples came from day 63 after the first vaccine or placebo injection. Generated by immunoSEQ multiplex PCR, the TCRdb table keeps only in-frame clones and is missing some. Of some 450,000 clones in the sample, around 91% were seen once. The specimen comprised peripheral blood, sampled in a trial of Ad26.COV2.S vaccine versus placebo. Receptors originate from a person between 18 and 59 years old who received the Ad26.COV2.S COVID-19 vaccine or a placebo.

This sequence joins TRBV18 and TRBJ2-6; TRBD1 agrees at 7 bases. The ends lost 1 base at V and 0 bases at J; junction bases unmatched: 9. The CDR3 length is 19 residues. The germline CDR1 and CDR2 sequences are KGHSH and LQKENI. The CDR3 loop reads CASSPLVRTGGSGANVLTF. For the CDR3, the DNA is TGTGCCAGCTCACCACTGGTACGGACAGGCGGCTCTGGGGCCAACGTCCTGACTTTC.

The rearrangement uses TRBV5-1 and TRBJ2-1, with D possibly TRBD2 on 7 matching bases. Between the trimmed V and J ends, which lost 4 bases and 5 bases, there was a span of 16 bases. The CDR3 is 15 amino acids. The germline CDR1 and CDR2 sequences are SGHRS and YFSETQ. CDR3 protein: CASSRTGEGDNEQFF. CDR3 sequence (DNA): TGCGCCAGCAGCCGAACGGGGGAGGGGGACAATGAGCAGTTCTTC.

The V gene is TRBV28, the J gene TRBJ2-7; 7 bases line up with TRBD2. This CDR3 comprises 17 residues. Germline V gene data show CDR1 as MDHEN and CDR2 as SYDVKM. V gave up 3 bases and J gave up 3 bases; unmatched junction bases: 14. The CDR3 DNA follows: TGTGCCAGCAGTTTTCCAATAGCGGGCAGAGATCTCTACGAGCAGTACTTC. Its protein product is CASSFPIAGRDLYEQYF.

The rearrangement links TRBV5-6 to TRBJ1-4; no definite D call. Per the germline V gene, CDR1 is SGHDT and CDR2 is YYEEEE. V was pared by 5 bases and J by 6 bases, with 14 bases between. The CDR3 loop spans 14 amino acids. CDR3 loop: CASRQRSADEKLFF. The CDR3, as DNA: TGTGCCAGCAGGCAACGGAGCGCGGATGAAAAACTGTTTTTT.

The gene calls are TRBV9 and TRBJ2-7; perhaps D is TRBD1 or TRBD2 (6 bases each). Germline values: CDR1 SGDLS, CDR2 YYNGEE. The CDR3 is 14 residues long. V was trimmed by 4 bases and J by 4 bases, leaving 15 bases between them. The CDR3 DNA reads as TGTGCCAGCAGCCGGGGGCCCCCCACTTACGAGCAGTACTTC. It yields the protein CASSRGPPTYEQYF.